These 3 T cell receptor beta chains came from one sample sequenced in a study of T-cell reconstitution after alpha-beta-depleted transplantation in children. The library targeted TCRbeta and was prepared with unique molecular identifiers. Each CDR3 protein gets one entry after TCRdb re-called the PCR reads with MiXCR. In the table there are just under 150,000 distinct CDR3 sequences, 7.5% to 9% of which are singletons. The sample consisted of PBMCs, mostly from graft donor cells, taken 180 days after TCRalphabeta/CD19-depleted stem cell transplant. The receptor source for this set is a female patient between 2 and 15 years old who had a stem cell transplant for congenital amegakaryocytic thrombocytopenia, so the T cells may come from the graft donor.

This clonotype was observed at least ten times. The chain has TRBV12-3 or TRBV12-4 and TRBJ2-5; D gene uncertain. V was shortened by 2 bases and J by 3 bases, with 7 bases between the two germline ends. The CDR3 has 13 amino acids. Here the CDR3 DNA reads TGTGCCAGCAGTTTAAACAGCAAAGAGACCCAGTACTTC. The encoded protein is CASSLNSKETQYF.

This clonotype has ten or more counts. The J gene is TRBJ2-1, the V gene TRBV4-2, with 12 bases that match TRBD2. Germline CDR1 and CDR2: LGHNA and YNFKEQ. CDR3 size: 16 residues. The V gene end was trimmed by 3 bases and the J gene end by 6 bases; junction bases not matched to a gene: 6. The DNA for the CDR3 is TGTGCCAGCAGCCACATCGGACTAGCGGGAAGCAATGAGCAGTTCTTC. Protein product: CASSHIGLAGSNEQFF.

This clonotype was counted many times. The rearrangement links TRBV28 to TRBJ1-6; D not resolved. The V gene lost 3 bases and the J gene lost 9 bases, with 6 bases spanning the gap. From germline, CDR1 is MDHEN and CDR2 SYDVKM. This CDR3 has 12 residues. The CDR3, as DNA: TGTGCCAGCAGTTTTCCGGTTTCACCCCTCCACTTT. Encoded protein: CASSFPVSPLHF.